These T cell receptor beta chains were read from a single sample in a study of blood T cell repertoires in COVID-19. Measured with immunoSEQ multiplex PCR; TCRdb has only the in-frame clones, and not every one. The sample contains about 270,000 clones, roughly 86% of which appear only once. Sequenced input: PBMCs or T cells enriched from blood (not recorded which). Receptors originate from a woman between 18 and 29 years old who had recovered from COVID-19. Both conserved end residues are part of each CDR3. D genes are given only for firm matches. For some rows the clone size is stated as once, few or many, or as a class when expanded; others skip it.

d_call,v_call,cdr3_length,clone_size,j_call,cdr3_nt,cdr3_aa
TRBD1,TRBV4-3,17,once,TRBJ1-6,TGCGCCAGCAGCCAGAGGGGGCAGGTCCGGTTTAGTTCACCCCTCCACTTT,CASSQRGQVRFSSPLHF
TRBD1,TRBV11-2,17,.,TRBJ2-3,TGTGCCAGCAGCTTAGTTCCACAGGGGGCATCCACAGATACGCAGTATTTT,CASSLVPQGASTDTQYF
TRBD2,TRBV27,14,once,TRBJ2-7,TGTGCCAGCAGTCTAGCGGGGGTGGCCTACGAGCAGTACTTC,CASSLAGVAYEQYF
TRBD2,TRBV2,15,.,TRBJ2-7,TGTGCCAGCAGTCGGACGGGAGGGTTCTCCTACGAGCAGTACTTC,CASSRTGGFSYEQYF
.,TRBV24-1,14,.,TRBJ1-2,TGTGCCACCAGTGATTGGCGGAGAGGTGATGGCTACACCTTC,CATSDWRRGDGYTF
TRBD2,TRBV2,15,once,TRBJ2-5,TGTGCCAGCAGTGAAAGCGGGAGGGGTCGGGAGACCCAGTACTTC,CASSESGRGRETQYF
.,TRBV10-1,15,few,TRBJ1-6,TGCGCCAGCAGTGAGTCAAGGACAGAGAATTCACCCCTCCACTTT,CASSESRTENSPLHF
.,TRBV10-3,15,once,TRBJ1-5,TGTGCCATCAGTGAGTCGAGCCAGGGTTCGCAGCCCCAGCATTTT,CAISESSQGSQPQHF
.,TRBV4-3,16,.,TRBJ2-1,TGCGCCAGCAGCCAAGCGAAACCAGGGTTTCGTGATGAGCAGTTCTTC,CASSQAKPGFRDEQFF
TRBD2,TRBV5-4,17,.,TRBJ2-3,TGTGCCAGCAGCTTGTCCTTTACTAGCGGACCACAGAGGACGCAGTATTTT,CASSLSFTSGPQRTQYF
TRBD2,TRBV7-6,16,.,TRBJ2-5,TGTGCCAGCAGCTTCTTGACTAGCGGGAGCCAAGAGACCCAGTACTTC,CASSFLTSGSQETQYF
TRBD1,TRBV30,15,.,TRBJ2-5,TGTGCCTGGAGTCACAGCGACAGGGGTAGGGAGACCCAGTACTTC,CAWSHSDRGRETQYF
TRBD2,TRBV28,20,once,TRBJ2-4,TGTGCCAGCAGCCCCTTCCTGGGCGGGACTAGCGGACTAGCCAAAAACATTCAGTACTTC,CASSPFLGGTSGLAKNIQYF
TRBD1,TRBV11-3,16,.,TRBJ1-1,TGTGCCAGCAGCTTTGGCCCGGGACAGCTAAACACTGAAGCTTTCTTT,CASSFGPGQLNTEAFF
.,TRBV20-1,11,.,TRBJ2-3,TGCAGTGCGGCGATAGCCGATACGCAGTATTTT,CSAAIADTQYF
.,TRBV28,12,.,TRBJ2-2,TGTGCCAGCAGTTGGAGCACCGGGGAGCTGTTTTTT,CASSWSTGELFF
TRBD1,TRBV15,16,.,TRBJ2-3,TGTGCCACCAGCAGAAGACAGGGTTTGAGCACAGATACGCAGTATTTT,CATSRRQGLSTDTQYF
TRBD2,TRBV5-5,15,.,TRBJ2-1,TGTGCCAGCAGCTTGTGGACTAGCGGGGGTCGAGAGCAGTTCTTC,CASSLWTSGGREQFF
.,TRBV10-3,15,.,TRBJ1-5,TGTGCCCCTCGGTCATCATGGCGGCCGAATCAGCCCCAGCATTTT,CAPRSSWRPNQPQHF
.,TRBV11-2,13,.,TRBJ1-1,TGTGCCAGCAGCTCGCGGCCAAACACTGAAGCTTTCTTT,CASSSRPNTEAFF
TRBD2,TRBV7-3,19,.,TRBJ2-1,TGTGCCAGCAGCTTGTTTACTAGCGGAGAGCCGGGGAGGAACAATGAGCAGTTCTTC,CASSLFTSGEPGRNNEQFF
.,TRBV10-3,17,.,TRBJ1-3,TGTGCCACACAAACCGGCCTCGACAGATACTCTGGAAACACCATATATTTT,CATQTGLDRYSGNTIYF
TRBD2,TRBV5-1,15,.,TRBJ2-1,TGCGCCAGCAGCTTGTTGGTCGGGGGGGTCAATGAGCAGTTCTTC,CASSLLVGGVNEQFF
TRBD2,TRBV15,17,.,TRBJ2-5,TGTGCCACCAGCACGAGATTGGGGACTAGCGGGAGTGAGACCCAGTACTTC,CATSTRLGTSGSETQYF
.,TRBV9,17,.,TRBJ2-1,TGTGCCAGCAGCGGTTCCCGGTCTCCTCCCTTCTACAATGAGCAGTTCTTC,CASSGSRSPPFYNEQFF
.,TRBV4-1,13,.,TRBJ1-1,TGCGCCAGCAGCCAAGTTCCATACACTGAAGCTTTCTTT,CASSQVPYTEAFF
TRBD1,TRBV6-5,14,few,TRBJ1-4,TGTGCCAGCAGTCAACGACAGGGTAGTGAAAAACTGTTTTTT,CASSQRQGSEKLFF
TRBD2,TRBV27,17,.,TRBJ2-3,TGTGCCAGCAGTTTATCGTGGTCTAGCGGGAGCCCAGATACGCAGTATTTT,CASSLSWSSGSPDTQYF
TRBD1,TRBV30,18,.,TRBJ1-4,TGTGCCTGGAGTGTCCCAAGCACAGGGGGCGGATGGGGTGAAAAACTGTTTTTT,CAWSVPSTGGGWGEKLFF
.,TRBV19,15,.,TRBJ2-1,TGTGCCAGTAGTGTGCTAGGAGAGCCCCCCAATGAGCAGTTCTTC,CASSVLGEPPNEQFF
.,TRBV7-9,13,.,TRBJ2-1,TGTGCCAGCAGCTCCCTTTGGAGGGATGAGCAGTTCTTC,CASSSLWRDEQFF
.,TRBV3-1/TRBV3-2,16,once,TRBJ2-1,TGTGCCAGCAGCCTCGGGCCGGAGGGAAGCTACAATGAGCAGTTCTTC,CASSLGPEGSYNEQFF
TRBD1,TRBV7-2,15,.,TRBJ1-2,TGTGCCAGCAGGGAAACCGGGACAGATCTATATGGCTACACCTTC,CASRETGTDLYGYTF
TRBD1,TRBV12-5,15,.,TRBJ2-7,TGTGCTAGTGGTTCGGACAGGGAGAGGAGCTACGAGCAGTACTTC,CASGSDRERSYEQYF
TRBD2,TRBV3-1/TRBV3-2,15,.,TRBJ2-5,TGTGCCAGCAGCCAAGCGGGAGGGCCTTGGGAGACCCAGTACTTC,CASSQAGGPWETQYF
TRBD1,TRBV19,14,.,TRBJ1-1,TGTGCCAGTAGTACGTCAGACAGGGGCACTGAAGCTTTCTTT,CASSTSDRGTEAFF
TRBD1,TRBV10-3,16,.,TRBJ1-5,TGTGCCATCAGTGAATCGGACAGGGGAAGCAATCAGCCCCAGCATTTT,CAISESDRGSNQPQHF
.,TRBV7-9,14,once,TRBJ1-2,TGTGCCAGCAGCTTAGTCAGTAGGTCGGGAGGCTACACCTTC,CASSLVSRSGGYTF
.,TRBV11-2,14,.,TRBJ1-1,TGTGCCAGCAGCTTAGCTGGGGGGACCTTTGAAGCTTTCTTT,CASSLAGGTFEAFF
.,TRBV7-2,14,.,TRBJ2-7,TGTGCCAGCAGCCCACTACGGCACTCCTACGAGCAGTACTTC,CASSPLRHSYEQYF
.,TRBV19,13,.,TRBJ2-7,TGTGCCAGTAGCCAAGTCTCCGGCTACGAGCAGTACTTC,CASSQVSGYEQYF
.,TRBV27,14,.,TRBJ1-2,TGTGCCAGCAGTTTGCGGGGGGAGTACTATGGCTACACCTTC,CASSLRGEYYGYTF
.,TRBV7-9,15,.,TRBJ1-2,TGTGCCAGCAGCTCAATAGGAGGGAACCCCTATGGCTACACCTTC,CASSSIGGNPYGYTF
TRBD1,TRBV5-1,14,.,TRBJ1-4,TGCGCCAGCAGCTGGACAGGGGGTGATGAAAAACTGTTTTTT,CASSWTGGDEKLFF
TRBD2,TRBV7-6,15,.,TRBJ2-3,TGTGCCAGCAGCTTAGCTAGCGGGTTCACAGATACGCAGTATTTT,CASSLASGFTDTQYF
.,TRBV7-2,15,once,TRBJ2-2,TGTGCCAGCAAACCAATGGGGGGGAACACCGGGGAGCTGTTTTTT,CASKPMGGNTGELFF
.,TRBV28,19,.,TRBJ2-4,TGTGCCAGCATGGGTTCGCTCGGACAGATAGGACTAGCCAAAAACATTCAGTACTTC,CASMGSLGQIGLAKNIQYF
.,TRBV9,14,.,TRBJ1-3,TGTGCCAGCAGCGTAGGTCTAAACTCCGACACCATATATTTT,CASSVGLNSDTIYF
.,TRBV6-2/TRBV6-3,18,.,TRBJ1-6,TGTGCCAGCAGTTTCCACCAGGCAGGTGGCTCCTATAATTCACCCCTCCACTTT,CASSFHQAGGSYNSPLHF
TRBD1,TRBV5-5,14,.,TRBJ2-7,TGTGCCAGCAGTCATGGGACAGTTGACTACGAGCAGTACTTC,CASSHGTVDYEQYF
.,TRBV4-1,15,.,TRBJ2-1,TGCGCCAGCAGCCAAGGTACAGGGAGGGCGAATGAGCAGTTCTTC,CASSQGTGRANEQFF
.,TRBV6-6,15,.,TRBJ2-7,TGTGCCAGCAGTTACTCGGCCCTTAGGGGTGTCGAGCAGTACTTC,CASSYSALRGVEQYF
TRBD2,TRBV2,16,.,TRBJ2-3,TGTGCCAGCAGTGAACGAAAGCGGGAGCTCACAGATACGCAGTATTTT,CASSERKRELTDTQYF
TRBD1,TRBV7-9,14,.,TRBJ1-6,TGTGCCAGCAGCTTGACAGGGAATAATTCACCCCTCCACTTT,CASSLTGNNSPLHF
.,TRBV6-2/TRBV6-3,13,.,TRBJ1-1,TGTGCCAGCATCCCCACAGGGAACACTGAAGCTTTCTTT,CASIPTGNTEAFF
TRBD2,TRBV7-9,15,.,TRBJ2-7,TGTGCCAGCAGCTTAAGGAGCGGGGGACCGGAGGAGCAGTACTTC,CASSLRSGGPEEQYF
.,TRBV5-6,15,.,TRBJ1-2,TGTGCCAGCAGCTTGGTGGCCAGGTCTAACTATGGCTACACCTTC,CASSLVARSNYGYTF
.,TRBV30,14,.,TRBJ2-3,TGTGCCTGGGGCAGCGGGCCTAGCACAGATACGCAGTATTTT,CAWGSGPSTDTQYF
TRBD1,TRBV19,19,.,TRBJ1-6,TGTGCCAGTAGTTCGACCCCCGGGACAGGCGTACGTTATAATTCACCCCTCCACTTT,CASSSTPGTGVRYNSPLHF